The rows below give T cell receptor beta chains drawn from one sample of a study of early T cells in non-severe SARS-CoV-2 infection. TCRdb reprocessed the 5' RACE reads via MiXCR and lists one record per CDR3 protein. The table records 32,000 or so distinct CDR3 sequences, about 5.8% of them present only once. The material sequenced was whole blood. The receptor source for this set is an adult who was a healthcare worker with PCR-confirmed SARS-CoV-2 infection or an uninfected control (not recorded which). The CDR3 runs from the conserved cysteine through the conserved F or W. A D gene is named only where the DNA matches it firmly. Clone sizes are given selectively: once, few, many, or a class where the clone is expanded.

v_gene: TRBV3-1
d_gene: .
j_gene: TRBJ1-1
abundance: many
CDR3aa: CASSQEQGYTEAFF
CDR3nt: TGTGCCAGCAGCCAAGAGCAGGGTTATACTGAAGCTTTCTTT

v_gene: TRBV7-6
d_gene: TRBD1
j_gene: TRBJ1-2
abundance: few
CDR3aa: CASSLAPRQGGGYTF
CDR3nt: TGTGCCAGCAGCTTAGCCCCCCGACAGGGAGGCGGCTACACCTTC

v_gene: TRBV2
d_gene: TRBD1
j_gene: TRBJ2-7
abundance: .
CDR3aa: CASRDRGYEQYF
CDR3nt: TGTGCCTCCCGGGACAGGGGGTACGAGCAGTACTTC

v_gene: TRBV6-1
d_gene: .
j_gene: TRBJ2-7
abundance: .
CDR3aa: CASSENRVLYEQYF
CDR3nt: TGTGCCAGCAGTGAGAATAGGGTGTTGTACGAGCAGTACTTC

v_gene: TRBV6-1
d_gene: TRBD2
j_gene: TRBJ2-1
abundance: few
CDR3aa: CASRGTSGIFNEQFF
CDR3nt: TGTGCCAGCAGGGGGACTAGCGGGATCTTCAATGAGCAGTTCTTC

v_gene: TRBV27
d_gene: .
j_gene: TRBJ1-3
abundance: many
CDR3aa: CASSFHPPDGRFGRGNTIYF
CDR3nt: TGTGCCAGCAGTTTTCATCCCCCGGACGGCCGATTTGGAAGGGGAAACACCATATATTTT

v_gene: TRBV7-9
d_gene: .
j_gene: TRBJ1-5
abundance: many
CDR3aa: CASSSGNQPQHF
CDR3nt: TGTGCCAGCAGCTCAGGCAATCAGCCCCAGCATTTT

v_gene: TRBV4-1
d_gene: .
j_gene: TRBJ2-7
abundance: many
CDR3aa: CASSQDSGYEQYF
CDR3nt: TGCGCCAGCAGCCAAGATTCCGGCTACGAGCAGTACTTC

v_gene: TRBV5-4
d_gene: .
j_gene: TRBJ2-6
abundance: .
CDR3aa: CASSLGVAGANVLTF
CDR3nt: TGTGCCAGCAGCCTTGGGGTGGCTGGGGCCAACGTCCTGACTTTC

v_gene: TRBV4-1
d_gene: TRBD2
j_gene: TRBJ2-2
abundance: .
CDR3aa: CASSQGLAGAGGELFF
CDR3nt: TGCGCCAGCAGCCAGGGACTAGCGGGAGCAGGCGGGGAGCTGTTTTTT

v_gene: TRBV4-1
d_gene: .
j_gene: TRBJ2-1
abundance: .
CDR3aa: CASSQEVIREQFF
CDR3nt: TGCGCCAGCAGCCAAGAGGTTATTCGTGAGCAGTTCTTC

v_gene: TRBV4-1
d_gene: TRBD2
j_gene: TRBJ2-1
abundance: few
CDR3aa: CASSLSGGTYNEQFF
CDR3nt: TGCGCCAGCAGCTTGAGCGGGGGTACCTACAATGAGCAGTTCTTC

v_gene: TRBV21-1
d_gene: .
j_gene: TRBJ2-1
abundance: .
CDR3aa: CASSKVVRTSVPEKYNEQFF
CDR3nt: TGTGCCAGCAGCAAAGTGGTCAGGACTAGCGTCCCGGAGAAATACAATGAGCAGTTCTTC

v_gene: TRBV5-1
d_gene: .
j_gene: TRBJ2-7
abundance: many
CDR3aa: CASSLRFGEQYF
CDR3nt: TGCGCCAGCAGCTTACGATTTGGGGAGCAGTACTTC

v_gene: TRBV14
d_gene: .
j_gene: TRBJ1-6
abundance: once
CDR3aa: CASSRQGQGSPLHF
CDR3nt: TGTGCCAGCAGCCGTCAGGGGCAGGGGTCACCCCTCCACTTT

v_gene: TRBV9
d_gene: .
j_gene: TRBJ1-1
abundance: many
CDR3aa: CASRGINTEAFF
CDR3nt: TGTGCCAGCAGGGGGATAAACACTGAAGCTTTCTTT

v_gene: TRBV24-1
d_gene: .
j_gene: TRBJ2-1
abundance: .
CDR3aa: CATRDGGIYNEQFF
CDR3nt: TGTGCCACCAGGGACGGCGGGATCTACAATGAGCAGTTCTTC

v_gene: TRBV20-1
d_gene: TRBD2
j_gene: TRBJ2-1
abundance: few
CDR3aa: CSASSGNEQFF
CDR3nt: TGCAGTGCTAGTAGCGGGAATGAGCAGTTCTTC

v_gene: TRBV4-2
d_gene: .
j_gene: TRBJ2-5
abundance: many
CDR3aa: CASSQDRGGEETQYF
CDR3nt: TGTGCCAGCAGCCAAGACAGGGGAGGCGAAGAGACCCAGTACTTC

v_gene: TRBV4-1
d_gene: .
j_gene: TRBJ2-1
abundance: .
CDR3aa: CASSPIRVSGLYNEQFF
CDR3nt: TGCGCCAGCAGCCCGATACGAGTCTCGGGTTTGTACAATGAGCAGTTCTTC

v_gene: TRBV15
d_gene: TRBD2
j_gene: TRBJ2-1
abundance: .
CDR3aa: CATSIRTSANNEQFF
CDR3nt: TGTGCCACCAGCATACGGACTAGCGCGAACAATGAGCAGTTCTTC

v_gene: TRBV11-2
d_gene: TRBD2
j_gene: TRBJ2-7
abundance: .
CDR3aa: CASSSPGSGRRYEQYF
CDR3nt: TGTGCCAGCAGCTCGCCCGGTAGCGGGAGAAGGTACGAGCAGTACTTC

v_gene: TRBV6-5
d_gene: .
j_gene: TRBJ1-2
abundance: few
CDR3aa: CASTDKTENTYGYTF
CDR3nt: TGTGCCAGCACGGACAAGACAGAAAATACCTATGGCTACACCTTC

v_gene: TRBV5-1
d_gene: .
j_gene: TRBJ2-1
abundance: .
CDR3aa: CASSNGDSSYNEQFF
CDR3nt: TGCGCCAGCAGTAACGGGGATAGCTCCTACAATGAGCAGTTCTTC

v_gene: TRBV20-1
d_gene: .
j_gene: TRBJ1-1
abundance: .
CDR3aa: CSAQGNTEAFF
CDR3nt: TGCAGTGCTCAGGGGAACACTGAAGCTTTCTTT

v_gene: TRBV5-1
d_gene: TRBD1
j_gene: TRBJ1-1
abundance: many
CDR3aa: CASSLGTGNTEAFF
CDR3nt: TGCGCCAGCAGCTTGGGGACAGGGAACACTGAAGCTTTCTTT

v_gene: TRBV6-2/TRBV6-3
d_gene: .
j_gene: TRBJ2-3
abundance: .
CDR3aa: CASTRPVMADTQYF
CDR3nt: TGTGCCAGCACCCGACCTGTAATGGCAGATACGCAGTATTTT

v_gene: TRBV7-2
d_gene: .
j_gene: TRBJ2-3
abundance: .
CDR3aa: CASSFGRDTDTQYF
CDR3nt: TGTGCCAGCAGCTTTGGCCGCGACACAGATACGCAGTATTTT

v_gene: TRBV2
d_gene: .
j_gene: TRBJ1-2
abundance: .
CDR3aa: CASSGQPGAYGYTF
CDR3nt: TGTGCCAGCAGTGGACAACCAGGGGCCTATGGCTACACCTTC

v_gene: TRBV5-1
d_gene: TRBD2
j_gene: TRBJ2-5
abundance: .
CDR3aa: CASQAGEGETQYF
CDR3nt: TGCGCCAGCCAGGCGGGAGAAGGAGAGACCCAGTACTTC

v_gene: TRBV7-9
d_gene: .
j_gene: TRBJ1-3
abundance: few
CDR3aa: CASTYGGSGNTIYF
CDR3nt: TGTGCCAGCACCTACGGGGGCTCTGGAAACACCATATATTTT

v_gene: TRBV6-1
d_gene: .
j_gene: TRBJ1-1
abundance: many
CDR3aa: CASSEVGVYASRTEAFF
CDR3nt: TGTGCCAGCAGTGAAGTTGGAGTGTACGCTTCGAGGACTGAAGCTTTCTTT

v_gene: TRBV5-1
d_gene: .
j_gene: TRBJ1-2
abundance: .
CDR3aa: CASSQAGYGYTF
CDR3nt: TGCGCCAGCAGCCAGGCCGGGTATGGCTACACCTTC

v_gene: TRBV12-3/TRBV12-4
d_gene: .
j_gene: TRBJ2-3
abundance: few
CDR3aa: CASSTLATDTQYF
CDR3nt: TGTGCCAGCAGCACTCTAGCTACAGATACGCAGTATTTT

v_gene: TRBV7-9
d_gene: .
j_gene: TRBJ2-3
abundance: many
CDR3aa: CASSLGGLLDTQYF
CDR3nt: TGTGCCAGCAGCTTAGGCGGGTTGTTGGATACGCAGTATTTT

v_gene: TRBV11-2
d_gene: TRBD1
j_gene: TRBJ2-1
abundance: many
CDR3aa: CASSLTYGTGSYNEQFF
CDR3nt: TGTGCCAGCAGCCTAACCTACGGGACAGGGTCCTACAATGAGCAGTTCTTC

v_gene: TRBV19
d_gene: .
j_gene: TRBJ2-6
abundance: many
CDR3aa: CASSIGTSGANVLTF
CDR3nt: TGTGCCAGTAGTATCGGCACCTCTGGGGCCAACGTCCTGACTTTC

v_gene: TRBV29-1
d_gene: .
j_gene: TRBJ2-7
abundance: many
CDR3aa: CSATGTGTHEQYF
CDR3nt: TGCAGCGCCACCGGTACAGGGACCCACGAGCAGTACTTC

v_gene: TRBV2
d_gene: .
j_gene: TRBJ1-1
abundance: many
CDR3aa: CASSVGAEAFF
CDR3nt: TGTGCCAGCAGCGTAGGCGCTGAAGCTTTCTTT

v_gene: TRBV29-1
d_gene: TRBD1
j_gene: TRBJ2-2
abundance: .
CDR3aa: CSVEDRDTGELFF
CDR3nt: TGCAGCGTCGAAGACAGGGACACCGGGGAGCTGTTTTTT

v_gene: TRBV7-2
d_gene: .
j_gene: TRBJ2-7
abundance: few
CDR3aa: CASSRLEQYF
CDR3nt: TGTGCCAGCAGCCGCTTGGAGCAGTACTTC

v_gene: TRBV4-1
d_gene: .
j_gene: TRBJ2-1
abundance: few
CDR3aa: CASSQAVVFYNEQFF
CDR3nt: TGCGCCAGCAGCCAAGCCGTCGTCTTCTACAATGAGCAGTTCTTC

v_gene: TRBV20-1
d_gene: .
j_gene: TRBJ2-1
abundance: many
CDR3aa: CSARAGSVPYNEQFF
CDR3nt: TGCAGTGCTAGAGCGGGTAGCGTACCCTACAATGAGCAGTTCTTC

v_gene: TRBV2
d_gene: TRBD1
j_gene: TRBJ2-3
abundance: few
CDR3aa: CASKSDRVPDTQYF
CDR3nt: TGTGCCAGCAAGTCGGACAGGGTTCCAGATACGCAGTATTTT

v_gene: TRBV5-6
d_gene: TRBD2
j_gene: TRBJ2-1
abundance: many
CDR3aa: CASSFGREGLVYYNEQFF
CDR3nt: TGTGCCAGCAGCTTCGGGCGGGAGGGCCTTGTGTATTACAATGAGCAGTTCTTC

v_gene: TRBV9
d_gene: TRBD2
j_gene: TRBJ2-1
abundance: .
CDR3aa: CASSAGLGLAEGEQFF
CDR3nt: TGTGCCAGCAGCGCCGGTCTGGGACTAGCGGAGGGTGAGCAGTTCTTC

v_gene: TRBV5-1
d_gene: TRBD2
j_gene: TRBJ2-3
abundance: few
CDR3aa: CASSLATSGLPFTDTQYF
CDR3nt: TGCGCCAGCAGCTTGGCCACTAGCGGGCTACCCTTCACAGATACGCAGTATTTT

v_gene: TRBV27
d_gene: TRBD1
j_gene: TRBJ1-6
abundance: few
CDR3aa: CASSLYSARGPSSPLHF
CDR3nt: TGTGCCAGCAGTTTATATTCCGCCAGGGGGCCAAGTTCACCCCTCCACTTT

v_gene: TRBV6-6
d_gene: .
j_gene: TRBJ2-2
abundance: many
CDR3aa: CASSYSRSPNTGELFF
CDR3nt: TGTGCCAGCAGTTACTCGAGGTCCCCCAACACCGGGGAGCTGTTTTTT

v_gene: TRBV11-2
d_gene: .
j_gene: TRBJ1-6
abundance: many
CDR3aa: CASSLAPSALHF
CDR3nt: TGTGCCAGCAGCTTAGCCCCTTCGGCCCTCCACTTT

v_gene: TRBV6-6
d_gene: TRBD2
j_gene: TRBJ2-3
abundance: .
CDR3aa: CASMGRESDTQYF
CDR3nt: TGTGCCAGCATGGGGCGGGAGTCAGATACGCAGTATTTT